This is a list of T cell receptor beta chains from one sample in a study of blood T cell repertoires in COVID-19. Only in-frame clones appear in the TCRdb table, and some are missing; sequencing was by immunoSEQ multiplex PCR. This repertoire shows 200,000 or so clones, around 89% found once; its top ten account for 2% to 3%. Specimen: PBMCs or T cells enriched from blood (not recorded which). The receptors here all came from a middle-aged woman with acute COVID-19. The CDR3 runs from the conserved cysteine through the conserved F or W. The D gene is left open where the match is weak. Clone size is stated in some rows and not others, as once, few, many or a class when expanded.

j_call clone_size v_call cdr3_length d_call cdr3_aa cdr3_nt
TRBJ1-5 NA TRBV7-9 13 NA CASSLGRDQPQHF TGTGCCAGCAGCTTAGGGAGAGATCAGCCCCAGCATTTT
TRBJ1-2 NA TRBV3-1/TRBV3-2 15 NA CASSASWEGNYGYTF TGTGCCAGCAGCGCGAGTTGGGAGGGAAACTATGGCTACACCTTC
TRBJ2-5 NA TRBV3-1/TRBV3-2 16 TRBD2 CASSLLAGGLGETQYF TGTGCCAGCAGCCTGCTAGCGGGAGGTCTAGGCGAGACCCAGTACTTC
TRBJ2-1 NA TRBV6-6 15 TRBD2 CASNAGTSGYNEQFF TGTGCCAGCAACGCCGGGACTAGCGGCTACAATGAGCAGTTCTTC
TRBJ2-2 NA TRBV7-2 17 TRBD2 CASSPHSGGASTGELFF TGTGCCAGCAGCCCGCATAGCGGGGGGGCCTCCACCGGGGAGCTGTTTTTT
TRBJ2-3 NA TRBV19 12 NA CARCGSTDTQYF TGTGCCCGATGCGGTAGCACAGATACGCAGTATTTT
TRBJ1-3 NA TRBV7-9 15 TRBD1 CASKRQGASGNTIYF TGTGCCAGCAAACGACAGGGGGCTTCTGGAAACACCATATATTTT
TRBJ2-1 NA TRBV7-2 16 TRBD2 CASSLDGRGSYNEQFF TGTGCCAGCAGCTTAGACGGGAGGGGCTCCTACAATGAGCAGTTCTTC
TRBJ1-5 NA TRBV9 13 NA CASSGGTDQPQHF TGTGCCAGCAGCGGCGGAACGGATCAGCCCCAGCATTTT
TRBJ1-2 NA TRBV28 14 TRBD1 CASSRDRGLDGYTF TGTGCCAGCAGCCGGGACAGGGGGCTCGATGGCTACACCTTC
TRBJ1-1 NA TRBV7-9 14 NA CASSLRVADRGAFF TGTGCCAGCAGCTTAAGGGTAGCAGACCGCGGGGCTTTCTTT
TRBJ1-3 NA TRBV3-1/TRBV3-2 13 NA CASSPREIDTIYF TGTGCCAGCAGCCCCAGGGAAATAGACACCATATATTTT
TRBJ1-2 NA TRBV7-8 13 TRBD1 CASSHRGRDGYTF TGTGCCAGCAGCCACAGGGGGCGCGATGGCTACACCTTC
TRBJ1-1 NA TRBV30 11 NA CACSQGTEAFF TGTGCCTGTAGCCAGGGCACTGAAGCTTTCTTT
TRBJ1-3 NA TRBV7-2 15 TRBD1 CASSFAGTVGNTIYF TGTGCCAGCAGCTTCGCCGGGACAGTCGGAAACACCATATATTTT
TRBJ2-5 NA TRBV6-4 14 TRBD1 CASRRGQVQETQYF TGTGCCAGCCGCCGGGGACAGGTCCAAGAGACCCAGTACTTC
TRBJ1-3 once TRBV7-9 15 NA CASSLEATYGNTIYF TGTGCCAGCAGCTTGGAAGCGACGTATGGAAACACCATATATTTT
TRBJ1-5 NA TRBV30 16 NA CAWSGGARGSNQPQHF TGTGCCTGGAGCGGGGGGGCGCGGGGTAGCAATCAGCCCCAGCATTTT
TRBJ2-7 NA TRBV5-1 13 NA CASSLVGGYEQYF TGCGCCAGCAGCTTGGTCGGCGGCTACGAGCAGTACTTC
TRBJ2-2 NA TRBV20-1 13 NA CSASWLITGELFF TGCAGTGCTAGTTGGCTGATCACCGGGGAGCTGTTTTTT
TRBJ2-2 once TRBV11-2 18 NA CASSLDPRAGRNTGELFF TGTGCCAGCAGCTTAGACCCCAGGGCGGGGCGCAACACCGGGGAGCTGTTTTTT
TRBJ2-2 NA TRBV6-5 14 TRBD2 CASRIAGDTGELFF TGTGCCAGCAGGATAGCGGGAGACACCGGGGAGCTGTTTTTT
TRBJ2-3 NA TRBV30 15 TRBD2 CAWSAGGARTDTQYF TGTGCCTGGAGTGCCGGGGGGGCCCGCACAGATACGCAGTATTTT
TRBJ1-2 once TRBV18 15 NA CASSPSQGLNYGYTF TGTGCCAGCTCCCCATCCCAGGGGTTGAACTATGGCTACACCTTC
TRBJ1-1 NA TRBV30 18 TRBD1 CAWSNYPGQTTRGTEAFF TGTGCCTGGAGTAACTACCCGGGACAGACCACCCGGGGGACTGAAGCTTTCTTT
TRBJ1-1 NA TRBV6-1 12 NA CASSDPYREAFF TGTGCCAGCAGTGACCCGTACAGGGAAGCTTTCTTT
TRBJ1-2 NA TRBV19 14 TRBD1 CASNTGTGGYGYTF TGTGCCAGTAACACCGGGACAGGGGGCTATGGCTACACCTTC
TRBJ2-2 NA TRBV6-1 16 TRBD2 CASSGAGGLNTGELFF TGTGCCAGCAGTGGGGCGGGAGGATTGAACACCGGGGAGCTGTTTTTT
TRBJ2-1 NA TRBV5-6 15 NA CASSLGARWDNEQFF TGTGCCAGCAGCTTGGGGGCGCGATGGGACAATGAGCAGTTCTTC
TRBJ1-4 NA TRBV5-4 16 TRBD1 CASSVQTGGANEKLFF TGTGCCAGCAGCGTGCAAACAGGGGGGGCTAATGAAAAACTGTTTTTT
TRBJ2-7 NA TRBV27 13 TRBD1 CASSWGQGVKQYF TGTGCCAGCAGTTGGGGACAGGGTGTCAAGCAGTACTTC
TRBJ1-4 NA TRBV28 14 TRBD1 CASMQGDQNEKLFF TGTGCCAGTATGCAGGGGGACCAGAATGAAAAACTGTTTTTT
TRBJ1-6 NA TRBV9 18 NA CASSVGGPTGYNNSPLHF TGTGCCAGCAGCGTAGGAGGACCTACAGGGTACAATAATTCACCCCTCCACTTT
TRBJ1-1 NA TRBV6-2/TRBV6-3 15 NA CASSLQGGENTEAFF TGTGCCAGCAGTCTTCAGGGAGGGGAGAACACTGAAGCTTTCTTT
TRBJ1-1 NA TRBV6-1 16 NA CASSDPGAGYGTEAFF TGTGCCAGCAGTGACCCAGGGGCCGGGTATGGAACTGAAGCTTTCTTT
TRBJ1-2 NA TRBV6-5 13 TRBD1 CASSSQGANGYTF TGTGCCAGCAGCTCACAGGGGGCCAATGGCTACACCTTC
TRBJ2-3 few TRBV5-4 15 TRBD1 CASSIRQGHTDTQYF TGTGCCAGCAGCATTCGACAGGGTCACACAGATACGCAGTATTTT
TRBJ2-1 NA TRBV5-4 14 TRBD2 CASSLRLRGGEQFF TGTGCCAGCAGCTTGAGACTCCGGGGGGGTGAGCAGTTCTTC
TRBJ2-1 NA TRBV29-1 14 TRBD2 CSVGELAGGNEQFF TGCAGCGTGGGGGAACTAGCGGGAGGCAATGAGCAGTTCTTC
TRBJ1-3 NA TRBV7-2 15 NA CASSPGRETGNTIYF TGTGCCAGCAGCCCCGGGAGGGAGACTGGAAACACCATATATTTT
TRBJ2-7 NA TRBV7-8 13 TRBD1 CASSRGQAYEQYF TGTGCCAGCAGCCGAGGACAGGCCTACGAGCAGTACTTC
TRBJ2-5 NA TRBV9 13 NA CASSVDSRGTQYF TGTGCCAGCAGCGTAGACTCCCGGGGGACCCAGTACTTC
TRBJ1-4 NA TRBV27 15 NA CASQVRGVVGEKLFF TGTGCCAGTCAGGTCAGGGGCGTCGTTGGTGAAAAACTGTTTTTT
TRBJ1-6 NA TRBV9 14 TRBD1 CASSVRDSNSPLHF TGTGCCAGCAGCGTCCGGGACAGTAATTCACCCCTCCACTTT
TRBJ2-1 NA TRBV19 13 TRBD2 CASSPSGNNEQFF TGTGCCAGTAGTCCTAGCGGGAACAATGAGCAGTTCTTC
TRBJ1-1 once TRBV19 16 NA CASSMAPGLANTEAFF TGTGCCAGTAGTATGGCACCGGGACTCGCGAACACTGAAGCTTTCTTT
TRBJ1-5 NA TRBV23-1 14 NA CASSQNPFGQPQHF TGCGCCAGCAGTCAAAACCCTTTCGGGCAGCCCCAGCATTTT
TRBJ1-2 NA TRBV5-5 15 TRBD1 CASSPGQGDWGGYTF TGTGCCAGCAGCCCCGGACAGGGGGATTGGGGTGGCTACACCTTC
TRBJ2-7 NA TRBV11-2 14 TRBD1 CASSSGQGAWEQYF TGTGCCAGCAGCTCGGGACAGGGGGCGTGGGAGCAGTACTTC
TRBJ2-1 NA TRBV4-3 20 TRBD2 CASSQVPAGLAGVPGIEQFF TGCGCCAGCAGCCAAGTGCCCGCAGGACTAGCGGGAGTACCAGGGATAGAGCAGTTCTTC
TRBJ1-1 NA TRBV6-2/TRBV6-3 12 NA CASSDRYGEAFF TGTGCCAGCAGTGACAGGTATGGTGAAGCTTTCTTT